This T cell receptor (beta chain) originates from a study of breast tumors, draining lymph nodes, adjacent tissues listed by TCRdb under 2016. Context from the whole study: In breast cancer patients, the study compared the TCR beta repertoires of tumor, adjacent nontumor tissue and axillary lymph nodes. The study was designed to assess the relationships and possible T-cell exchange between tumor, surrounding tissue and draining lymph node repertoires in human breast cancer.

The CDR3 has 14 amino acids, counting the end cysteine and phenylalanine. The entry retains the CDR3 DNA only, 42 bases that are in frame from base 1. V is cut back by 6 bases and J by 2 bases, with 5 bases in the junction unmatched. Sequencing instrument: Illumina HiSeq 2000. Multiplex PCR amplification was used to generate the TCR beta chain libraries. The amplified TCR beta chain products were analyzed by high-throughput sequencing. TCRdb trimmed the raw reads at Q25, called clones with MiXCR and kept productive beta chains. One record per CDR3 amino acid sequence lists the most common genes and DNA. The sample table lists about 14,000 distinct CDR3 sequences, 55% of them with a count of one. The ten largest account for over 30% of the sample. Adjacent samples consisted of nontumor breast tissue surrounding the tumor. This clonotype was recorded at least ten times. It has no known antigen specificity. Base qualities are not at hand, and no much larger clone is one base apart.

The paper's findings and limits, for the study overall: The conclusion that tumor T cells originate in lymph nodes was framed as consistent with a hypothesis rather than directly demonstrated. The data were judged consistent with most tumor T cells deriving from the lymph node and then expanding within tumor tissue. Tumor and nontumor tissue repertoires were found to be significantly more similar in luminal-like than in basal-like breast cancer. Tumor T-cell repertoires showed less diversity than lymph node repertoires and more diversity than nontumor tissue repertoires, and tumor T-cell repertoires showed preferential V and J gene usage.

The chain joins TRBV12-3 or TRBV12-4 to TRBJ2-7, with 9 bases aligning to TRBD1. The TCR was taken from a female donor with breast cancer. Some clones in this sample may be carry-over from other donors' samples. Specimen: tumor-adjacent breast tissue. CDR3 region: CASSSGTGTYEQYF. The DNA sequence is TGTGCCAGCAGCTCCGGGACAGGGACCTACGAGCAGTACTTC.